These 13 T cell receptor beta chains share one sample of origin, sequenced in a study of cytomegalovirus exposure and HLA in healthy donors (dated by TCRdb to the late 2010s). Library preparation used the immunoSEQ multiplex PCR assay. For the multiplex PCR, a mixture combining 60 forward primers for TCR Vbeta segments and 13 reverse primers for TCR Jbeta segments was used. The clones in this table, taken by TCRdb from immuneACCESS, are in-frame only. Not every clone is retained; where verified, under half of the shortfall comes from an unresolved V gene, and the cause of the rest is unknown. The sample data list approximately 180,000 clones, and 80% of these were observed just once. More than 5.5% of the sample is taken by the ten largest. Sequencing was done on a sample of PBMCs. These TCRs come from a man aged 25 to 45 in good health and CMV-seropositive.

CDR3 sequence: CASSPEMNTEAFF. CDR3 in DNA: TGTGCCAGCAGTCCGGAGATGAACACTGAAGCTTTCTTT. The chain uses TRBV7-2 and TRBJ1-1; no firm D call. The CDR3 extends over 13 amino acids. V lost 6 bases, J lost 0 bases, and 8 bases lay in between. Germline V gives CDR1 SGHTA, CDR2 FQGNSA.

Here the CDR3 reads CASSFGQSNTGELFF. DNA of the CDR3: TGTGCCAGCAGCTTCGGACAATCGAACACCGGGGAGCTGTTTTTT. The chain combines TRBV5-6 with TRBJ2-2, with D perhaps TRBD1 (5 bases). Trimming took 2 bases from V and 0 from J, leaving 8 bases between them. This CDR3 contains 15 residues. The germline V gene encodes CDR1 SGHDT and CDR2 YYEEEE. Full variable domain (missing parts from reference TRBV5-6 and TRBJ2-2): DAGVTQSPTHLIKTRGQQVTLRCSPKSGHDTVSWYQQALGQGPQFIFQYYEEEERQRGNFPDRFSGHQFPNYSSELNVNALLLGDSALYLCASSFGQSNTGELFFGEGSRLTVL.

The chain combines TRBV28 with TRBJ1-1; TRBD1 matches at 7 bases. The V and J ends lost 5 bases and 1 base, in that order; junction bases with no gene match: 7. Germline V CDR1 and CDR2: MDHEN, SYDVKM. CDR3 length equals 15 residues. DNA for the CDR3: TGTGCCAGCAGTATCCGGACAGGCCCGAACACTGAAGCTTTCTTT. It is translated as CASSIRTGPNTEAFF.

V gene TRBV14 combines with J gene TRBJ1-6; D not resolved. V gave up 6 bases and J gave up 7 bases, with 10 bases separating them. CDR3 size: 13 residues. Per the germline V gene, CDR1 is SGHDN and CDR2 is FVKESK. The CDR3 DNA follows: TGTGCCAGCAGTCCAGGACTGAATTCACCCCTCCACTTT. Amino acids: CASSPGLNSPLHF. Complete variable domain (other parts from reference TRBV14 and TRBJ1-6): EAGVTQFPSHSVIEKGQTVTLRCDPISGHDNLYWYRRVMGKEIKFLLHFVKESKQDESGMPNNRFLAERTGGTYSTLKVQPAELEDSGVYFCASSPGLNSPLHFGNGTRLTVT.

The CDR3 sequence is CASSLHYNEQFF. Written as DNA, the CDR3 is TGTGCCAGCAGCTTACATTACAATGAGCAGTTCTTC. The chain links TRBV11-3 to TRBJ2-1; no clear D. Trimming left V 2 bases short and J 4 bases short, with 3 bases between. In germline, CDR1 is SGHNT, CDR2 YENEEA. The CDR3 sequence is 12 residues long.

The J gene is TRBJ2-2, the V gene TRBV7-2; TRBD2 might be the D (5 bases). Deletions cut 2 bases from V and 4 bases from J, with 20 bases between. Germline CDR1 SGHTA, CDR2 FQGNSA. The CDR3 spans 18 residues. The DNA of the CDR3 is TGTGCCAGCAGCTTACGAGTTGAACAGAACGAGGGCACCGGGGAGCTGTTTTTT. It codes for CASSLRVEQNEGTGELFF.

This sequence joins TRBV9 and TRBJ2-2; 12 bases line up with TRBD2. Trimming took 0 bases from V and 5 from J; bases not matched to a gene: 5. This CDR3 has 17 residues. Germline V gives CDR1 SGDLS, CDR2 YYNGEE. The CDR3 DNA sequence: TGTGCCAGCAGCGTAGGTACTAGCGGGGGGTTTACCGGGGAGCTGTTTTTT. This codes for CASSVGTSGGFTGELFF.

The V and J genes are TRBV11-2 and TRBJ1-1; 8 bases fit TRBD1. The CDR3 contains 13 residues. V lost 7 bases, J lost 5 bases, and 6 bases stayed unmatched. Germline CDR1 SGHAT, CDR2 FQNNGV. The CDR3 sequence: CASTNTGGTEAFF. CDR3 coding DNA: TGTGCCAGCACCAATACAGGGGGTACTGAAGCTTTCTTT.

The chain couples TRBV15 to TRBJ2-5, with TRBD1 matching over 7 bases. J was trimmed by 4 bases and V by 3 bases; bases with no gene match: 8. This CDR3 has 15 amino acids. Germline V CDR1 and CDR2: LNHNV, YYDKDF (reference sequence). This CDR3 is CATSRDRPGGETQYF. The CDR3 DNA sequence: TGTGCCACCAGCAGGGACAGGCCTGGAGGAGAGACCCAGTACTTC. Full variable domain (outside the CDR3, taken from reference TRBV15 and TRBJ2-5): DAMVIQNPRYQVTQFGKPVTLSCSQTLNHNVMYWYQQKSSQAPKLLFHYYDKDFNNEADTPDNFQSRRPNTSFCFLDIRSPGLGDTAMYLCATSRDRPGGETQYFGPGTRLLVL.

This chain links TRBV27 with TRBJ2-2; 12 nucleotides agree with TRBD2. Germline V gene data show CDR1 as MNHEY and CDR2 as SMNVEV (reference sequence). The V gene end was trimmed by 5 bases and the J gene end by 7 bases; junction bases not matched to a gene: 11. The CDR3 extends over 17 amino acids. The CDR3 loop reads CASSTPSGGGIRGELFF. The CDR3 region has the DNA TGTGCCAGCAGTACACCTAGCGGGGGGGGGATCCGCGGGGAGCTGTTTTTT.

This clone was found a few times. At one boundary the junction diverges from the germline segment, which might be a read error. V gene TRBV27 combines with J gene TRBJ1-1; TRBD1 is a possible D gene (5 bases). This CDR3 contains 14 residues. From germline, CDR1 is MNHEY and CDR2 SMNVEV (reference sequence). Here the CDR3 DNA reads TGTGCCAGCAGTCCCTTTGAAGGGGCCGCTGAGGCTTTCTTT. Translated: CASSPFEGAAEAFF.

This clone was observed a single time. In DNA form, the CDR3 reads TGTGCCAGCAGCCCCATCAGGGGGAGCACTGAAGCTTTCTTT. It codes for CASSPIRGSTEAFF. The V and J genes are TRBV7-3 and TRBJ1-1; 7 nucleotides match TRBD1. V shed 5 bases and J 4 bases; nucleotides not matched to a gene: 7. The germline V gene encodes CDR1 SGHTA and CDR2 FQGTGA. The CDR3 runs 14 residues.

The chain joins TRBV6-5 to TRBJ2-5; 12 nucleotides match TRBD1. The last part of the DNA fits TRBJ2-7 better; the J call may be wrong. There are 15 residues in the CDR3. CDR1 is MNHEY, CDR2 SVGAGI, per germline. The CDR3 DNA follows: TGTGCCAGCAGGGGGACAGGGGGCCTCTACTACGAGCAGTACTTC. Protein: CASRGTGGLYYEQYF.